These T cell receptor beta chains were read from a single sample in a study of neurological immune-mediated disorders. TCRdb itself ran the 5' RACE reads through MiXCR, one entry per CDR3 protein. The repertoire consists of 50,000 or so distinct CDR3 sequences, with 16% occurring once and the leading ten covering 3.5% to 4.5%. The sample was PBMCs. These receptors all stem from a man aged 60 to 75 in good health. The CDR3 runs from the conserved cysteine through the conserved F or W.

j_call | v_call | cdr3_aa
TRBJ1-5 | TRBV7-2 | CASSFNSGAGQPQHF
TRBJ1-2 | TRBV7-9 | CASSLAGIVGYTF
TRBJ2-1 | TRBV14 | CASSGPGLAGGPHNEQFF
TRBJ2-3 | TRBV28 | CASSPRVGHYYEQYFGPGTDTQYF
TRBJ1-4 | TRBV6-5 | CASSLRTGWSEKLFF
TRBJ1-5 | TRBV18 | CASSLQGNVGQPQHF
TRBJ2-7 | TRBV4-2 | CASSHRLAGLSTYEQYF
TRBJ2-7 | TRBV12-3/TRBV12-4 | CASSRATSYEQYF
TRBJ2-2 | TRBV20-1 | CSAVDRGGLKFANTGELFF
TRBJ2-1 | TRBV5-1 | CASSRDGFNEQFF
TRBJ2-1 | TRBV5-1 | CASRGGLAGTYGYNEQFF
TRBJ2-2 | TRBV10-3 | CAIRGDLGGGELFF
TRBJ1-1 | TRBV27 | CASSFSPRSLNTEAFF
TRBJ2-2 | TRBV6-6 | CPMDLGAVSGNTGELFF
TRBJ2-1 | TRBV4-1 | CASSQEVQGAGNEQFF
TRBJ2-3 | TRBV20-1 | CSARDLPLLGLHGTDTQYF
TRBJ2-1 | TRBV10-3 | CAKSRDAFNEQFF
TRBJ2-5 | TRBV5-1 | CASSFMGGSGETQYF
TRBJ2-7 | TRBV12-3/TRBV12-4 | CASSLAGQMRNYEQYF
TRBJ2-1 | TRBV3-1 | CASSQDYGRSVEQFF
TRBJ2-7 | TRBV6-2/TRBV6-3 | CASRRLAGLDEQYF
TRBJ2-5 | TRBV9 | CASSVGTSGGGRETQYF
TRBJ1-3 | TRBV21-1 | CASTKGVQGRGSGNTIYF
TRBJ2-1 | TRBV20-1 | CSAGRLNEQFF
TRBJ1-3 | TRBV12-3/TRBV12-4 | CASGGQAHSGNTIYF
TRBJ2-7 | TRBV15 | CATSRDLGIEYEQYF
TRBJ1-3 | TRBV12-3/TRBV12-4 | CASRRHVGNTIYF
TRBJ2-7 | TRBV5-1 | CASSLAAGQRAYEQYF
TRBJ1-4 | TRBV12-3/TRBV12-4 | CASRDYEKLFF
TRBJ2-1 | TRBV20-1 | CSASLSGRPYNEQFF
TRBJ2-1 | TRBV5-1 | CASSLAPAGGLNEQFF
TRBJ2-1 | TRBV10-2 | CASSERTSSYNEQFF
TRBJ2-7 | TRBV12-3/TRBV12-4 | CASSFAQLSEQYF
TRBJ2-1 | TRBV5-1 | CASSLGRRQGYNEQFF
TRBJ2-3 | TRBV29-1 | CSVEVGGTDTQYF
TRBJ2-1 | TRBV29-1 | CSVGSGSSYNEQFF
TRBJ1-1 | TRBV2 | CASRDGQGGTEAFF
TRBJ2-7 | TRBV7-2 | CASSFSGTNYEQYF
TRBJ1-6 | TRBV7-2 | CASSLGSDGAPLHF
TRBJ1-1 | TRBV29-1 | CSAGTEAFF